Given below is one T cell receptor beta chain in context. This clone was seen only a few times. Which antigen it targets is not known. There are no base qualities to consult, and no much larger clone falls within one base. The time point label for this specimen denotes: cycle 2 day 1 (C2D1) of nivolumab. Every trial patient had relapsed following autologous stem cell transplantation, and prior brentuximab vedotin exposure was what differed among cohorts A, B and C. The trial cohort was composed of 55 to 65 patients with relapsed/refractory classical Hodgkin lymphoma, for whom complete response, partial response or progressive disease was recorded as best overall response. In the multi-cohort phase II CheckMate 205 trial, trial patients received single-agent nivolumab. An independent review committee assessed best overall response using the 2007 International Working Group response criteria. PBMCs from the trial were collected at three points: immediately before nivolumab initiation (C1D1), and during therapy at cycle 2 day 1 and cycle 4 day 1. After peripheral blood was drawn into 8 mL Vacutainer Cell Preparation Tubes, PBMCs were isolated by centrifugation and then cryopreserved.

This specimen comes from a study of PD-1 blockade in classical Hodgkin lymphoma (dated by TCRdb to the early 2020s). Some background on the complete study: Nivolumab dosing was 3 mg/kg intravenously every 2 weeks, continuing until either disease progression or unacceptable toxicity. To define a peripheral blood immune signature of response to PD-1 blockade in classical Hodgkin lymphoma, the study combined TCR beta sequencing with CyTOF. What the work shows at the level of the full study, not this receptor alone: Newly diagnosed patients were reported to have lower baseline TCR diversity than healthy donors, and relapsed/refractory patients were reported to have lower baseline TCR diversity still. Diversity was lower in patients who began nivolumab less than 1 year after ASCT, so these patients were left out of later analyses to avoid confounding by immune reconstitution. The study was restricted to a single clinical trial cohort, and the causes of repertoire differences, possibly disease activity or prior therapy, were left undefined. A significant rise by C4D1 was seen in CD4+ but not CD8+ TCR diversity (p=0.0027 vs p=0.16), with the rise being most apparent in complete responders (p=0.02). Trial patients with a complete response had baseline diversity similar to that of newly diagnosed patients, while partial responders and progressors had significantly lower diversity.

The Qiagen DNeasy kit was used to extract genomic DNA both from unsorted PBMCs and from the negatively selected CD4+ and CD8+ fractions. Using primers that anneal to V and J segments, immunoSEQ multiplex PCR amplified the TCR beta CDR3 regions. A synthetic immune receptor repertoire was used to minimize amplification bias, and remaining bias was computationally removed after sequencing. In the original analysis: Custom Python scripts were used to quantify repertoire diversity as the Shannon entropy index. The unsorted, CD4+ and CD8+ repertoires were each analyzed separately, with the exception of combined analyses, where CD4+ and CD8+ sequences were merged in silico. Clonal expansion was defined as a frequency increase of at least 2-fold after treatment compared with C1D1, and clones undetected at baseline were assigned a pseudocount of 0.5. Singleton clones were defined as clones with 0 or 1 copy at C1D1, and non-singleton clones were defined as clones with 2 or more copies. Clones expanded in unsorted samples were labelled as CD4+, CD8+ or unknown by matching protein sequences in sorted samples from the same patient. Wilcoxon tests were applied to paired samples to test diversity changes from C1D1 to C4D1. What TCRdb holds here is the immuneACCESS table cut down to in-frame rearrangements. Part of the clones is not present; checked against another copy, under half of the missing clones reflect an unresolved V gene, and the others are unexplained. V and J calls and clone size come straight from that table; D and trimming were deduced from the DNA. The sample profile shows about 39,000 clones; about 70% of them were found once. 13% to 15% of the sample lies in the top ten.

The clonotype originates from a human donor with classical Hodgkin lymphoma. The starting material was peripheral blood mononuclear cells (PBMCs), obtained before the second cycle of nivolumab.

The CDR3 region: CASSSVWGGGTNEKLFF. The DNA reads as follows: TGTGCCAGCAGTTCTGTTTGGGGAGGGGGGACTAATGAAAAACTGTTTTTT. The V gene is TRBV28 and the J gene is TRBJ1-4, with TRBD1 as a weak D call on 6 bases. V is reduced by 4 bases and J by 2 bases, leaving a spacing of 17 bases between them. Reading from cysteine to phenylalanine, the CDR3 counts 17 amino acids. Only the CDR3 DNA is retained, 51 bases long and in frame from the first base. For CDR1 and CDR2, the germline V gene lists MDHEN and SYDVKM.